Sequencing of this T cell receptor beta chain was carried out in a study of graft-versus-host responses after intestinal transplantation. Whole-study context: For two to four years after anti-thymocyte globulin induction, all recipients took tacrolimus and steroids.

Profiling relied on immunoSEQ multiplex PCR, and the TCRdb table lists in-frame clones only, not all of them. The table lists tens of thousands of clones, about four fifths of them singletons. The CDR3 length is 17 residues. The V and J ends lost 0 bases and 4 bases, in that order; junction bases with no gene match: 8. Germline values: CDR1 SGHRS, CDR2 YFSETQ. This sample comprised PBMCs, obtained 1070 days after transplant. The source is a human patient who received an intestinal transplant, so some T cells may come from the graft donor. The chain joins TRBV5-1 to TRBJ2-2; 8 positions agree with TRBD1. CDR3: CASSLARTGIGTGELFF. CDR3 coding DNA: TGCGCCAGCAGCTTGGCGAGGACAGGGATTGGCACCGGGGAGCTGTTTTTT.